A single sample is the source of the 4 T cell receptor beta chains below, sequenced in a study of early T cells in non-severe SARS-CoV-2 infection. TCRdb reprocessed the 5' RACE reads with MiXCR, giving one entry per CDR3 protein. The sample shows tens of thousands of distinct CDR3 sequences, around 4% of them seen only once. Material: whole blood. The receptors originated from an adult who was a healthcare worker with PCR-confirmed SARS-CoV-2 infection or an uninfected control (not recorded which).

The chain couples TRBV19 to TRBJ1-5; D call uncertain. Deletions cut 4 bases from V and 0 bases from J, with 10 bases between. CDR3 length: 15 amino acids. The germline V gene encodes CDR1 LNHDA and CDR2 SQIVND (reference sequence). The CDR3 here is CASSKVIYSNQPQHF. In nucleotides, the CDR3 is TGTGCCAGTAGTAAGGTCATCTATAGCAATCAGCCCCAGCATTTT.

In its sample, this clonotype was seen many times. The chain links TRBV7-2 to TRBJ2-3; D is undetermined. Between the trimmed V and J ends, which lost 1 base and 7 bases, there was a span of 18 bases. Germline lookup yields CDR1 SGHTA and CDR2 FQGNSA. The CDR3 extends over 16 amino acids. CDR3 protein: CASSLELAFLAYTQYF. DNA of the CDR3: TGTGCCAGCAGCTTAGAATTGGCCTTCCTCGCATATACGCAGTATTTT.

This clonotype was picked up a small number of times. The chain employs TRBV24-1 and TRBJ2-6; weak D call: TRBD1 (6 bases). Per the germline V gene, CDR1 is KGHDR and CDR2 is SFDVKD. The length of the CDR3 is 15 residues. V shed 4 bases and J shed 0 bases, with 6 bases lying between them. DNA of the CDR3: TGTGCCACCAGTGACAGGGGCTCTGGGGCCAACGTCCTGACTTTC. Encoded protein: CATSDRGSGANVLTF.

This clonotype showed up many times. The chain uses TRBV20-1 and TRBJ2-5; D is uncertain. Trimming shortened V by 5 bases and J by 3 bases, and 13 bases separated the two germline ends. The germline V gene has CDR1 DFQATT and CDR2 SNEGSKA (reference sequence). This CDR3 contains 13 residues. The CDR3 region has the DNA TGCAGTGCTCTAAAGACTCTTAAAGAGACCCAGTACTTC. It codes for CSALKTLKETQYF.